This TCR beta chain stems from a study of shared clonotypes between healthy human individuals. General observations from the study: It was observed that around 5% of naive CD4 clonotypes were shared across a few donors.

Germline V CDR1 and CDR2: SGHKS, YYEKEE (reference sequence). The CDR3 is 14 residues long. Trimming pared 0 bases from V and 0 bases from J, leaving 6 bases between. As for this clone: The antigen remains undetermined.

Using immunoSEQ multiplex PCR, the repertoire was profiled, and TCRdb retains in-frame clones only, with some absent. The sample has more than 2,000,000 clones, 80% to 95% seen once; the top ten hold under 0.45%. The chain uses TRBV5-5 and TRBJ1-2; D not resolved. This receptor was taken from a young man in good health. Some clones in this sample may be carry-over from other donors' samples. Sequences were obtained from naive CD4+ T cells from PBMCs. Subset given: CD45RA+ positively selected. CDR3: CASSLDGPNYGYTF. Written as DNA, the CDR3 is TGTGCCAGCAGCTTGGATGGTCCTAACTATGGCTACACCTTC.